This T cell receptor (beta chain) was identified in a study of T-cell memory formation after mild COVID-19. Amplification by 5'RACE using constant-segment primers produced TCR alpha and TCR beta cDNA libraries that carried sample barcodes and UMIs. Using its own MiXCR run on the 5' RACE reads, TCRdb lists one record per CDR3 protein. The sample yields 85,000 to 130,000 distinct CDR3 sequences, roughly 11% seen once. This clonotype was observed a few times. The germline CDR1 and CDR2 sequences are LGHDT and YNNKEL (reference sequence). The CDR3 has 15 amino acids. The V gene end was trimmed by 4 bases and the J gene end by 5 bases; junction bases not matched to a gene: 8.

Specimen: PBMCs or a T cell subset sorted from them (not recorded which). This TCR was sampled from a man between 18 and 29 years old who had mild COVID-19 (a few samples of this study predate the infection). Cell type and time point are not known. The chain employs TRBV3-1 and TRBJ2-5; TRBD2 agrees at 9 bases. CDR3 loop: CASSPATSGWETQYF. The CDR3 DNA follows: TGTGCCAGCAGCCCGGCAACTAGCGGGTGGGAGACCCAGTACTTC.